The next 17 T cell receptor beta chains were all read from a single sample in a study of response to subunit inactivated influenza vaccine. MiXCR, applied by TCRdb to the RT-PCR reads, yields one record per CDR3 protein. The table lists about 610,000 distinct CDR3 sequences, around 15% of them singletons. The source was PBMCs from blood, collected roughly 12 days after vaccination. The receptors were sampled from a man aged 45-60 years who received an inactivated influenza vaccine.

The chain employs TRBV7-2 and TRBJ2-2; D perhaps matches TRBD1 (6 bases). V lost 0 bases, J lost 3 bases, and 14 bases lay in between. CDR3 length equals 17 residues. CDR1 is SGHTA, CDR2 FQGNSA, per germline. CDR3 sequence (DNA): TGTGCCAGCAGCTTAGCGTGGCAGGGGCGAGACACCGGGGAGCTGTTTTTT. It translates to CASSLAWQGRDTGELFF.

The CDR3 DNA sequence: TGTGCCAGCAGTGATCCCAACAGGGGACTGGAGACCCAGTACTTC. Its protein is CASSDPNRGLETQYF. The chain employs TRBV25-1 and TRBJ2-5, with D perhaps TRBD1 (7 bases). This CDR3 is 15 amino acids long. Trimming stripped 3 bases from V and 5 bases from J, with 16 bases between. CDR1 is MGHDK and CDR2 is SYGVNS in the germline V gene.

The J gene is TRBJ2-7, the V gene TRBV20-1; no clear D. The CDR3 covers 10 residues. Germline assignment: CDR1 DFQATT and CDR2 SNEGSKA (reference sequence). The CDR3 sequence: CSGTHYEQYF. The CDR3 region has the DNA TGCAGCGGTACCCATTACGAGCAGTACTTC.

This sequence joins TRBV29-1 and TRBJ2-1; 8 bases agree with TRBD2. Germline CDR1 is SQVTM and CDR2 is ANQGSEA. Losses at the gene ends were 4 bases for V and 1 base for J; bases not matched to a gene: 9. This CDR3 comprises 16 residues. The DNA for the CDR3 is TGCAGCGTTGGCGGGGGGCCGGCAACGTCCTACAATGAGCAGTTCTTC. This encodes CSVGGGPATSYNEQFF.

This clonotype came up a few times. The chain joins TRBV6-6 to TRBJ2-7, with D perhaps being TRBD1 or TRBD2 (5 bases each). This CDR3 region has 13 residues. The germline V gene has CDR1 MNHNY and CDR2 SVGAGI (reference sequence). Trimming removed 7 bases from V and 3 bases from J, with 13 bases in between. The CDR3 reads CASTQGRYYEQYF. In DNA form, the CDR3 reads TGTGCCAGCACCCAGGGACGCTACTACGAGCAGTACTTC.

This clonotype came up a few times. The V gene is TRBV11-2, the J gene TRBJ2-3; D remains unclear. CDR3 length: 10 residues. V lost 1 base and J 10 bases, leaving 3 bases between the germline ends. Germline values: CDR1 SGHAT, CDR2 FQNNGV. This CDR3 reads CASSLGSQYF. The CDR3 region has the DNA TGTGCCAGCAGCTTAGGCTCGCAGTATTTT.

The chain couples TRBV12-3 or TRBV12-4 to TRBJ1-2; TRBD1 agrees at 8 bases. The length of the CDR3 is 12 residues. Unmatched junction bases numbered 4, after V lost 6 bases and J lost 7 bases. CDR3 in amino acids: CASRTGVRGYTF. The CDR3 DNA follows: TGTGCCAGCAGGACAGGGGTCCGTGGCTACACCTTC.

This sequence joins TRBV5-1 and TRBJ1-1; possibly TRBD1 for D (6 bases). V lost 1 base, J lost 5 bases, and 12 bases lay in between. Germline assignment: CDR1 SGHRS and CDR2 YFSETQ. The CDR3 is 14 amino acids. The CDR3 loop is CASSLQGMDTEAFF. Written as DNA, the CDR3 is TGCGCCAGCAGCTTGCAGGGGATGGATACTGAAGCTTTCTTT.

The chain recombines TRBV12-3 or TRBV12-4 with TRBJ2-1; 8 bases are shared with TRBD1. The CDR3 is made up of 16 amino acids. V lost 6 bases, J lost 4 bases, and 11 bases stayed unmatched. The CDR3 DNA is TGTGCCAGCAGACGACAGACAGGGGCAAATTACAATGAGCAGTTCTTC. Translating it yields CASRRQTGANYNEQFF.

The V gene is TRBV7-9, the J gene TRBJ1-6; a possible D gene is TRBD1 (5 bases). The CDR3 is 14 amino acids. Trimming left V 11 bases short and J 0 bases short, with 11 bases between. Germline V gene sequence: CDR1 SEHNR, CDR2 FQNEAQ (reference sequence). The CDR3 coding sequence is TGTGCCGTTCAGGGAAGCTCCTATAATTCACCCCTCCACTTT. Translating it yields CAVQGSSYNSPLHF. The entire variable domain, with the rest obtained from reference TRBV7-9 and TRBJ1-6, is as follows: DTGVSQNPRHKITKRGQNVTFRCDPISEHNRLYWYRQTLGQGPEFLTYFQNEAQLEKSRLLSDRFSAERPKGSFSTLEIQRTEQGDSAMYLCAVQGSSYNSPLHFGNGTRLTVT.

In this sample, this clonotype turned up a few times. CDR3 amino acids: CASSSYRAGEQYF. The CDR3, as DNA: TGTGCCAGCAGCTCTTACAGGGCGGGGGAGCAGTACTTC. The rearrangement joins TRBV7-6 to TRBJ2-7, with D perhaps assigned TRBD1 or TRBD2 (6 bases each). V dropped 4 bases and J dropped 7 bases, with 14 bases sitting between them. Germline V lookup: CDR1 SGHVS, CDR2 FNYEAQ. The CDR3 consists of 13 residues.

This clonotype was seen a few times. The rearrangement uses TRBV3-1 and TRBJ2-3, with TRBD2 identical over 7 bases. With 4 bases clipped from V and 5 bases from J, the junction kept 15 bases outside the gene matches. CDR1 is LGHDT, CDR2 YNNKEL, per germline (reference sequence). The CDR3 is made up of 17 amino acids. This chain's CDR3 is CASSPLSGDFPGDTQYF. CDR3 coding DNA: TGTGCCAGCAGCCCCCTCAGCGGGGACTTCCCCGGAGATACGCAGTATTTT.

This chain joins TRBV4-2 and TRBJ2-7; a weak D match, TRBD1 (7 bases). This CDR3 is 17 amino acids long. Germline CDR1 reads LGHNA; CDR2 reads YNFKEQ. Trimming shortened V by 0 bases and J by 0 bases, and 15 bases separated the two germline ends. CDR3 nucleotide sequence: TGTGCCAGCAGCCAAGATTTGGCAGGGGGAGGCTCCTACGAGCAGTACTTC. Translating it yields CASSQDLAGGGSYEQYF.

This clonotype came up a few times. The CDR3: CASSAEVSSYEQYF. The CDR3 DNA reads as TGTGCCAGCAGCGCTGAGGTGAGCTCCTACGAGCAGTACTTC. The gene calls are TRBV7-2 and TRBJ2-7; unclear D gene. CDR1 and CDR2 (germline): SGHTA, FQGNSA. The germline V and J ends were trimmed by 5 bases and 0 bases, with 11 bases remaining between them. This CDR3 has 14 amino acids. The whole variable domain, remainder taken from reference TRBV7-2 and TRBJ2-7, is GAGVSQSPSNKVTEKGKDVELRCDPISGHTALYWYRQSLGQGLEFLIYFQGNSAPDKSGLPSDRFSAERTGGSVSTLTIQRTQQEDSAVYLCASSAEVSSYEQYFGPGTRLTVT.

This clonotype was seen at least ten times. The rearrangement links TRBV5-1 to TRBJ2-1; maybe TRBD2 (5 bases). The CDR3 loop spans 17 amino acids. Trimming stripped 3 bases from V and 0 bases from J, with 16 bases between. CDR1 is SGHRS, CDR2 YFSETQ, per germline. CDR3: CASSYYEGSSSYNEQFF. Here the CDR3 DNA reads TGCGCCAGCAGCTACTACGAGGGTTCGAGCTCCTACAATGAGCAGTTCTTC. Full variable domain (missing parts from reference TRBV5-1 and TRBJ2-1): KAGVTQTPRYLIKTRGQQVTLSCSPISGHRSVSWYQQTPGQGLQFLFEYFSETQRNKGNFPGRFSGRQFSNSRSEMNVSTLELGDSALYLCASSYYEGSSSYNEQFFGPGTRLTVL.

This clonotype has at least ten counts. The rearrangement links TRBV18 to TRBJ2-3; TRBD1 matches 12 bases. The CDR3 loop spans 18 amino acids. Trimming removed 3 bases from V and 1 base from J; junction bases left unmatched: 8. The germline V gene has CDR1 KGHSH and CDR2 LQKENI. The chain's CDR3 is CASSPTPGQGAGTDTQYF. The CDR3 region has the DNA TGTGCCAGCTCACCCACACCGGGACAGGGGGCCGGCACAGATACGCAGTATTTT.

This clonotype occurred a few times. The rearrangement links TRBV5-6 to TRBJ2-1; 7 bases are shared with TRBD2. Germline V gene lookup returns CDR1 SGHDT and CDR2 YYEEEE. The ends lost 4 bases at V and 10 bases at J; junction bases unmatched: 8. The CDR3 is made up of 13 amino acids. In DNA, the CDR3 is TGTGCCAGCAGCCCGCCACTAGCGAGAGAGCAGTTCTTC. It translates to CASSPPLAREQFF.